The entry below describes one T cell receptor beta chain. These data belong to a study of blood T cell repertoires in COVID-19. Source study methods: By means of reference gene primer amplification, nucleated cell counts were estimated. The data were produced by immunoSEQ multiplex PCR, yet TCRdb's version contains in-frame clones alone and is incomplete. V, J and clone size reflect that table, while D and trimming were determined from the DNA. This sample has about 34,000 clones, with roughly four fifths found just once. This CDR3 has 12 residues. V was trimmed by 2 bases and J by 2 bases, leaving 3 bases between them. Per germline, CDR1 KGHSH and CDR2 LQKENI.

This clonotype originated in a human donor in a cohort sampled during active COVID-19. The sequenced sample was peripheral blood. The chain has TRBV18 and TRBJ2-5; no definite D call. The CDR3 sequence: CASSPEQETQYF. DNA for the CDR3: TGTGCCAGCTCACCAGAGCAAGAGACCCAGTACTTC.